A selection of T cell receptor beta chains follows, all from one sample in a study of patients and donors after allogeneic stem cell transplantation. One entry per CDR3 protein, called by TCRdb with MiXCR from the RT-PCR reads. The sample records about 110,000 distinct CDR3 sequences, about a third being singletons. Sequenced sample: blood, either unsorted or a sorted T cell fraction (not recorded which). Every receptor here comes from a human donor who was either an allogeneic HSCT recipient or a stem cell or donor lymphocyte infusion donor (not recorded which). It is not recorded whose cells these are; they may come from a transplant donor. CDR3s include the opening cysteine and the closing phenylalanine or tryptophan. Each record gives: V gene, J gene, clone size, CDR3 protein. Only some rows state a clone size, as once, few, many or a class for expanded clones.

TRBV12-3/TRBV12-4	TRBJ2-4	.	CASSIRTGKNIQYF
TRBV20-1	TRBJ2-1	few	CSARTLAENNEQFF
TRBV4-3	TRBJ2-7	few	CASSHRQGSRYEQYF
TRBV24-1	TRBJ1-5	many	CATSQRGSQPQHF
TRBV5-1	TRBJ1-1	few	CASSLQLMNTEAFF
TRBV12-3/TRBV12-4	TRBJ2-1	.	CASSRRQPNEQFF
TRBV20-1	TRBJ1-6	few	CSASGTVNSPLHF
TRBV3-1	TRBJ2-5	once	CASSQGRVADQETQYF
TRBV20-1	TRBJ1-1	.	CSATHGLSGYTEAFF
TRBV25-1	TRBJ1-2	few	CASSVQAGYGYTF
TRBV12-3/TRBV12-4	TRBJ1-1	few	CASSTSILVVAEAFF
TRBV4-3	TRBJ1-2	.	CASSHDFQGKGGYTF
TRBV6-6	TRBJ2-3	.	CASSSGITSTDTQYF
TRBV10-3	TRBJ1-1	.	CAIRIQGAGTEAFF
TRBV20-1	TRBJ2-7	.	CSVRQGYEQYF
TRBV7-8	TRBJ2-3	.	CASSYTLGTDTQYF
TRBV9	TRBJ2-7	.	CASSPGLYEQYF
TRBV12-3/TRBV12-4	TRBJ2-7	few	CASSKTSSPYEQYF
TRBV12-3/TRBV12-4	TRBJ1-5	.	CASSVGQAQHF
TRBV12-3/TRBV12-4	TRBJ1-2	.	CASSRHKGAAYGYTF
TRBV12-3/TRBV12-4	TRBJ2-7	once	CASSQKQDYEQYF
TRBV25-1	TRBJ2-3	.	CASSPRADTQYF
TRBV12-3/TRBV12-4	TRBJ2-5	.	CASSLYSQETQYF
TRBV4-2	TRBJ2-3	.	CASSQELGLDTQYF
TRBV29-1	TRBJ2-5	few	CSDETGLTQYF
TRBV30	TRBJ1-4	.	CAWSGTGVGEKLFF